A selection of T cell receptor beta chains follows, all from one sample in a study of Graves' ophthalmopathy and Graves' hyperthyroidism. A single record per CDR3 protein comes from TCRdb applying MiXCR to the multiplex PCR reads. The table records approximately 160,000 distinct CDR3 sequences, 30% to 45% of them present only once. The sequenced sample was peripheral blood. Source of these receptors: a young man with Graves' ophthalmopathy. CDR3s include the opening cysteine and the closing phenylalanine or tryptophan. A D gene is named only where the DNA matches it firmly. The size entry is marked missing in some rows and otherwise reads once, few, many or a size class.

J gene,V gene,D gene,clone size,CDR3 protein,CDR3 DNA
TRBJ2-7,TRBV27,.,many,CASSLRYRQSSSYEQYF,TGTGCCAGCAGTTTACGCTACAGACAGTCAAGCTCCTACGAGCAGTACTTC
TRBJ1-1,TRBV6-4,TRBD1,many,CATATGENTEAFF,TGTGCCACAGCGACAGGGGAGAACACTGAAGCTTTCTTT
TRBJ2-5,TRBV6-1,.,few,CASSEGSGGWETQYF,TGTGCCAGCAGTGAAGGGTCAGGAGGGTGGGAGACCCAGTACTTC
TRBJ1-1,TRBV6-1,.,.,CASSPTLGSTEAFF,TGTGCCAGCAGTCCAACCCTTGGGAGCACTGAAGCTTTCTTT
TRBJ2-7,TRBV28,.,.,CASSFVGSGAAEQYF,TGTGCCAGCAGTTTTGTCGGTTCAGGAGCCGCCGAGCAGTACTTC
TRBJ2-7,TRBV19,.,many,CATKRLGGSYEQYF,TGTGCCACTAAACGCCTCGGGGGATCCTACGAGCAGTACTTC
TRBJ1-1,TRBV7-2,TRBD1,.,CASSPDRATTAFF,TGTGCCAGCAGCCCCGACAGGGCTACAACAGCTTTCTTT
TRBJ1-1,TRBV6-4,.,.,CASSYGVTGFF,TGTGCCAGCAGTTACGGGGTGACGGGTTTCTTT
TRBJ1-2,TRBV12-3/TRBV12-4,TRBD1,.,CASSPAGQSNNYGYTF,TGTGCCAGCAGTCCCGCGGGACAGTCTAATAACTATGGCTACACCTTC
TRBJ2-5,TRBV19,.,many,CASSLGKLQETQYF,TGTGCCAGTAGTTTGGGCAAGCTCCAAGAGACCCAGTACTTC
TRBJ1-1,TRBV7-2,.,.,CASRTTVNTEAFF,TGTGCCAGCAGAACTACAGTGAACACTGAAGCTTTCTTT
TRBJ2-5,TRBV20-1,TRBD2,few,CSARRLAGASETQYF,TGCAGTGCTAGGAGACTAGCGGGAGCCTCGGAGACCCAGTACTTC
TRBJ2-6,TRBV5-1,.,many,CASSQGYGSGANVLTF,TGCGCCAGCAGCCAGGGTTACGGGTCTGGGGCCAACGTCCTGACTTTC
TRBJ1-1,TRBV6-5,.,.,CASSYESLNTEAFF,TGTGCCAGCAGTTACGAAAGTTTGAACACTGAAGCTTTCTTT
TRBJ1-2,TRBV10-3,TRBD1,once,CAISEQGKGQGGRDGYTF,TGTGCCATCAGTGAGCAGGGCAAAGGACAGGGCGGAAGGGATGGCTACACCTTC
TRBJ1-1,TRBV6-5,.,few,CASSYDSPLGAFF,TGTGCCAGCAGTTACGACAGCCCATTGGGAGCTTTCTTT
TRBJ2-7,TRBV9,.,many,CASSRTVEGTYEQYF,TGTGCCAGCAGTCGGACAGTCGAGGGTACCTACGAGCAGTACTTC
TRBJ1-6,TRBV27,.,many,CASSLLGFGNSPLHF,TGTGCCAGCAGTTTATTGGGGTTTGGTAATTCACCCCTCCACTTT
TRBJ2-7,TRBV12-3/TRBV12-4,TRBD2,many,CASRSSGRAGYEQYF,TGTGCCAGCAGGTCTAGCGGGAGGGCCGGGTACGAGCAGTACTTC
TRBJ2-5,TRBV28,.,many,CASRMGGTRETQYF,TGTGCCAGCAGGATGGGCGGGACACGCGAGACTCAGTACTTC
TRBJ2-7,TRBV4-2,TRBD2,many,CASSQGVSGDYEQYF,TGTGCCAGCAGCCAAGGTGTTAGCGGGGACTACGAGCAGTACTTC
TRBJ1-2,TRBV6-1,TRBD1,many,CASSEIQGDGYTF,TGTGCCAGCAGTGAAATACAGGGGGATGGCTACACCTTC
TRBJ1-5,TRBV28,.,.,CASSLLVGSKDQPQHF,TGTGCCAGCAGTTTATTGGTAGGGTCTAAAGATCAGCCCCAGCATTTT
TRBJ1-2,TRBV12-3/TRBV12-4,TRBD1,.,CASSQGQDWSVAYGYTF,TGTGCCAGCAGTCAAGGACAGGATTGGTCGGTTGCTTATGGCTACACCTTC
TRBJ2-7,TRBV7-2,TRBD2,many,CASSLVSGSTLGQYF,TGTGCCAGCAGCTTAGTGAGCGGGAGTACACTGGGGCAGTACTTC
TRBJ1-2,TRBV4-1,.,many,CASSRDRGAGYTF,TGCGCCAGCAGCCGAGATCGGGGAGCCGGCTACACCTTC
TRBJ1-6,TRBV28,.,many,CASSFTGHNSPLHF,TGTGCCAGCAGTTTCACAGGGCATAATTCACCCCTCCACTTT
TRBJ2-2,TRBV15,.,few,CATSPRTDPLELFF,TGTGCCACCAGCCCCCGGACAGACCCTCTGGAGCTGTTTTTT
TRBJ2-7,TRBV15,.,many,CATSIGGQQYF,TGTGCCACCAGCATCGGGGGTCAGCAGTACTTC
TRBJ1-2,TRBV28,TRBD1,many,CASSSRDSPNYGYTF,TGTGCCAGCAGTTCGCGGGACAGTCCTAACTATGGCTACACCTTC